Included here is one T cell receptor (beta chain) sequence, with context. This specimen belongs to a study of blood T cell repertoires in COVID-19. Overall study context: The United States, Italy and Spain were the sources of the acute and convalescent COVID-19 samples.

The CDR3 consists of 15 residues. TCRdb's copy holds only in-frame clones and misses some; the assay was immunoSEQ multiplex PCR. The sample lists over 300,000 clones; roughly 90% were seen once. The sequenced sample consisted of PBMCs or T cells enriched from blood (not recorded which). This chain uses TRBV21-1 with TRBJ2-7; the table calls TRBD1, which could not be checked here. TRBV21-1 is a documented pseudogene. The receptor's source is a woman in her 30s with acute COVID-19. The CDR3 loop is CASSKAADSGREQYF. CDR3 sequence (DNA): TGTGCCAGCAGCAAAGCCGCGGACAGTGGCCGCGAGCAGTACTTC.